This TCR beta chain was captured by sequencing in a study of T cell changes during pregnancy in multiple sclerosis. The CDR3 contains 13 residues. V lost 3 bases and J lost 9, with 14 bases in between. From germline, CDR1 is MNHEY and CDR2 SMNVEV (reference sequence). Here immunoSEQ multiplex PCR was the method, and the copy in TCRdb shows in-frame clones only, minus some. The data contain tens of thousands of clones, approximately 90% of them seen just once; the ten biggest clones take up approximately 5%. This clonotype was sampled from a female donor with multiple sclerosis, enrolled in a pregnancy study. V and J are TRBV27 and TRBJ1-1; no reliable D call. The sequencing used CD8+ T cells from peripheral blood mononuclear cells, collected in the first trimester of pregnancy. The chain's CDR3 is CASSFKVGLKAFF. CDR3 nucleotides: TGTGCCAGCAGTTTCAAAGTCGGACTGAAAGCTTTCTTT.